The 3 T cell receptor beta chains below were found in one sample sequenced in a study of T cell responses to AZD1222 COVID-19 vaccine. Sequencing used immunoSEQ multiplex PCR; TCRdb keeps in-frame clones, though not all of them. The repertoire holds 150,000 or so clones, with 92% as singletons. The sequenced sample was peripheral blood, obtained on day 0 of AZD1222 vaccination. These receptors were taken from an adult in good health.

The chain is built from TRBV25-1 and TRBJ2-7; D possibly corresponds to TRBD1 (6 bases). Germline loops: CDR1 MGHDK, CDR2 SYGVNS. This CDR3 region has 15 residues. Trimming removed 0 bases at V and 2 bases at J, with 11 bases between. The CDR3 spells CASSEYGDTTYEQYF. The CDR3 DNA follows: TGTGCCAGCAGTGAATATGGGGACACCACCTACGAGCAGTACTTC.

V usage is TRBV9 and J usage is TRBJ2-3, with 8 bases lining up with TRBD2. The CDR3 has 15 amino acids. J was trimmed by 4 bases and V by 0 bases; bases with no gene match: 4. From germline, CDR1 is SGDLS and CDR2 YYNGEE. CDR3 coding DNA: TGTGCCAGCAGCGTAGGGACTAGCTTGGCAGATACGCAGTATTTT. As protein: CASSVGTSLADTQYF.

This clone has just one count. V is TRBV7-9 and J is TRBJ1-4; TRBD1 aligns across 8 bases. The CDR3 is made up of 13 amino acids. The V segment lost 10 bases and the J segment 6 bases; nucleotides outside the gene matches: 7. The germline V gene encodes CDR1 SEHNR and CDR2 FQNEAQ (reference sequence). CDR3: CAKYRGMDEKLFF. Here the CDR3 DNA reads TGTGCCAAATACAGGGGGATGGATGAAAAACTGTTTTTT.